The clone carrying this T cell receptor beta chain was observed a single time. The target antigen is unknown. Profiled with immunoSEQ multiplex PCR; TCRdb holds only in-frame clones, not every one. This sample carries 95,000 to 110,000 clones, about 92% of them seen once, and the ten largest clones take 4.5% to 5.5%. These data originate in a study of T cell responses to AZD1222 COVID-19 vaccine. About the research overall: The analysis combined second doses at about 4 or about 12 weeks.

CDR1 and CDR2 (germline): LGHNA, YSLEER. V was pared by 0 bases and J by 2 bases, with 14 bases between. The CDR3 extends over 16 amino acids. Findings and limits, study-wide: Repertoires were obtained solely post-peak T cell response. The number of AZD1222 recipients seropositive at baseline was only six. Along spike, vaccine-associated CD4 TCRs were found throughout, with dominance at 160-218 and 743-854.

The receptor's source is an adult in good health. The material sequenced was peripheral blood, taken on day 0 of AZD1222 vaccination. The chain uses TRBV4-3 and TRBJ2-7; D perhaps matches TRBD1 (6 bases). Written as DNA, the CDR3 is TGCGCCAGCAGCCAAGACACAGGGCCAGGAACCTACGAGCAGTACTTC. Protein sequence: CASSQDTGPGTYEQYF.